This is a list of T cell receptor beta chains from one sample in a study of T cell responses to AZD1222 COVID-19 vaccine. TCRdb's copy holds only in-frame clones and misses some; the assay was immunoSEQ multiplex PCR. The profile shows 120,000 to 150,000 clones, around 84% of them singletons. Sequenced material: peripheral blood, taken 28 days after the second AZD1222 dose. The receptors come from an adult who received the AZD1222 COVID-19 vaccine. CDR3s include the opening cysteine and the closing phenylalanine or tryptophan. A D gene is named only where the DNA matches it firmly. Clone size is not always given. Where it is, it says once, few, many or a class for expanded clones.

j_call d_call v_call clone_size cdr3_nt cdr3_aa
TRBJ1-4 TRBD1 TRBV28 - TGTGCCAGCAGAGGACAGGGTGAAAAACTGTTTTTT CASRGQGEKLFF
TRBJ2-3 TRBD2 TRBV19 few TGTGCCAGTAGTATCCCTGAGACTAGCGGGCGGACAGATACGCAGTATTTT CASSIPETSGRTDTQYF
TRBJ1-1 TRBD1 TRBV6-5 - TGTGCCAGCAGTCCTCCGGGACAGAACCTGAGGGCTTTCTTT CASSPPGQNLRAFF
TRBJ2-1 TRBD2 TRBV4-1 - TGCGCCAGCAGCCTCCGGACTAGCGGGAGCAACTCCTACAATGAGCAGTTCTTC CASSLRTSGSNSYNEQFF
TRBJ1-2 TRBD1 TRBV24-1 - TGTGCCACCAGTGAACAGGGACAGAGCTATGGCTACACCTTC CATSEQGQSYGYTF
TRBJ2-3 TRBD2 TRBV24-1 - TGTGCCACCGGAGCGGGGGGTATAGATACGCAGTATTTT CATGAGGIDTQYF
TRBJ1-2 - TRBV18 once TGTGCCAGCTCACAGACGAGAGAAGAGGGCTACACCTTC CASSQTREEGYTF
TRBJ1-3 - TRBV5-6 once TGTGCCAGCAGCTTCGGACAAACTGGAAACACCATATATTTT CASSFGQTGNTIYF
TRBJ1-1 - TRBV28 - TGTGCCAGCAGTTATCACAGGAGTATGAACACTGAAGCTTTCTTT CASSYHRSMNTEAFF
TRBJ1-1 TRBD1 TRBV5-1 - TGCGCCAGCGGACAGGCCCTAGGGAACACTGAAGCTTTCTTT CASGQALGNTEAFF
TRBJ1-1 - TRBV6-6 few TGTGCCAGCAGTTACTCGGAGGGGTTTAAGGCTGAAGCTTTCTTT CASSYSEGFKAEAFF